Listed below are T cell receptor beta chains from one sample, sequenced in a study of blood T cell repertoires in COVID-19. Measured with immunoSEQ multiplex PCR; TCRdb has only the in-frame clones, and not every one. The sample lists 85,000 to 120,000 clones, roughly 89% occurring once. Sequenced: peripheral blood. The receptors stem from a woman between 50 and 59 years old with COVID-19, enrolled during active disease. Both conserved end residues are part of each CDR3. The D gene is left open where the match is weak. Rows may omit the clone size; those that give it use once, few, many or a size class.

>TRBV19|TRBJ1-4|NA|NA|15
TGTGCCAGTAGTATTAAACTGCGAGGGGGTGAAAAACTGTTTTTT
CASSIKLRGGEKLFF
>TRBV6-2/TRBV6-3|TRBJ1-2|TRBD1|NA|15
TGTGCCAGCAGATACCCCGACAGGGGACACTATGGCTACACCTTC
CASRYPDRGHYGYTF
>TRBV29-1|TRBJ2-5|TRBD1|NA|12
TGCAGCGTTGCTGACAGGGAAGAGACCCAGTACTTC
CSVADREETQYF
>TRBV6-4|TRBJ1-2|TRBD1|NA|13
TGTGCCAGCAGTGATACAGGGGGCTATGGCTACACCTTC
CASSDTGGYGYTF
>TRBV5-1|TRBJ1-5|NA|NA|14
TGCGCCAGCAGCTTGGCGCCAGGCAATCAGCCCCAGCATTTT
CASSLAPGNQPQHF
>TRBV7-6|TRBJ1-4|NA|NA|15
TGTGCCAGCAGCCCAGACCAGGGGTTTGGTGAAAAACTGTTTTTT
CASSPDQGFGEKLFF
>TRBV7-2|TRBJ2-1|TRBD2|few|14
TGTGCCAGCAGTTATGGGACTATTGGCAACGAGCAGTTCTTC
CASSYGTIGNEQFF
>TRBV30|TRBJ2-1|TRBD1|NA|17
TGTGCCTGGACAACTACCAAGGGGGCAAGGTGGGCGCGAGAGCAGTTCTTC
CAWTTTKGARWAREQFF
>TRBV6-5|TRBJ2-1|TRBD1|NA|15
TGTGCCAGCAGTCTATCCCGGACAGGACAAAATGAGCAGTTCTTC
CASSLSRTGQNEQFF
>TRBV5-1|TRBJ1-2|NA|NA|16
TGCGCCAGCAGAGGAGTCGCCCGGGGATCCAACTATGGCTACACCTTC
CASRGVARGSNYGYTF
>TRBV30|TRBJ1-2|TRBD1|NA|14
TGTGCCTGGAGTGGCGACAGGGGGCGCTTCGGCTACACCTTC
CAWSGDRGRFGYTF
>TRBV7-8|TRBJ1-6|NA|once|15
TGTGCCAGCAGCTTAGCGCAGGGGAATAATTCACCCCTCCACTTT
CASSLAQGNNSPLHF